This T cell receptor (beta chain) was recorded in a study of cytomegalovirus exposure and HLA in healthy donors. Trimming pared 5 bases from V and 0 bases from J, leaving 19 bases between. Germline V gene sequence: CDR1 LNHDA, CDR2 SQIVND (reference sequence). CDR3 length: 17 amino acids. PCR was performed using 60 Vbeta and 13 Jbeta primers. Clones were sequenced by immunoSEQ multiplex PCR, and TCRdb holds only the in-frame ones, with some missing. The sample carries roughly 200,000 clones, around 81% recorded once. General study points: Several top significant clusters appeared, in a later analysis, to be linked to common viral pathogens. Association of a missense DCLRE1C variant with TCR beta V- and J-gene trimming was reported in a later analysis. Earlier analysis found most TCR beta V segments productive about 87% or about 30% of the time.

On this clone itself: Antigen specificity is unknown.

Sequenced material: PBMCs. The TCR sequence derives from a middle-aged man in good health and CMV-seronegative. The rearrangement links TRBV19 to TRBJ1-1, with a weak D call TRBD1 (5 bases). The CDR3 here is CASSPGGGRFMNTEAFF. The CDR3 bases are TGTGCCAGTAGTCCCGGGGGGGGACGCTTCATGAACACTGAAGCTTTCTTT.